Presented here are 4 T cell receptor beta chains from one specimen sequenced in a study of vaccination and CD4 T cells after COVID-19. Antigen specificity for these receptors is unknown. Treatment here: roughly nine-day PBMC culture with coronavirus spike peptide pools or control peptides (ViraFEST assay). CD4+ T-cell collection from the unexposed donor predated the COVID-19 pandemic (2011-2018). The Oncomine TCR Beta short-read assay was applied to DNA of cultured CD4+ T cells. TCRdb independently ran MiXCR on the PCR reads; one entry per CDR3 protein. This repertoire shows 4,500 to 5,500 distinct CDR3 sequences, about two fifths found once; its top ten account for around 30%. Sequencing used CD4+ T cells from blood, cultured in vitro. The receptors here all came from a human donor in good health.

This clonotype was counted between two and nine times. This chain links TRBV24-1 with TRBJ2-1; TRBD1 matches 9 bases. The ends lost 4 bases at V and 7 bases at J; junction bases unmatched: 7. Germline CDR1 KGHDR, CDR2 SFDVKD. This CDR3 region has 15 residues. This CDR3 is CATSDSGTGINEQFF. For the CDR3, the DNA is TGTGCCACCAGTGACTCAGGGACAGGGATAAATGAGCAGTTCTTC.

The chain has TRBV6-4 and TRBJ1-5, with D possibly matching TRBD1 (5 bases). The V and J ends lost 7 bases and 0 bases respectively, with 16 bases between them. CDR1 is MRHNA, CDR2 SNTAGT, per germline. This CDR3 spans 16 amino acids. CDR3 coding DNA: TGTGCCAGCAAAACGTGGGGGAGTAATAGCAATCAGCCCCAGCATTTT. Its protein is CASKTWGSNSNQPQHF.

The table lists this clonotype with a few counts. The CDR3 DNA follows: TGCAGTGCCCAGGACAGGGGCAGAGAAAAACTGTTTTTT. It codes for CSAQDRGREKLFF. The rearrangement joins TRBV20-1 to TRBJ1-4; TRBD1 aligns across 9 bases. This CDR3 spans 13 amino acids. Germline V gene sequence: CDR1 DFQATT, CDR2 SNEGSKA (reference sequence). J was trimmed by 8 bases and V by 6 bases; bases with no gene match: 7.

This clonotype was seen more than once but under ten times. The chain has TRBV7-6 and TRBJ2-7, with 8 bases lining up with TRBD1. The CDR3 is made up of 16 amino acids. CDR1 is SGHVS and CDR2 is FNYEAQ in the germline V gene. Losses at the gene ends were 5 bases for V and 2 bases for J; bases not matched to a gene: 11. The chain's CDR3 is CASSPLATGDTYEQYF. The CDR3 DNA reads TGTGCCAGCAGCCCCCTGGCGACAGGGGACACCTACGAGCAGTACTTC.